This passage covers 30 T cell receptor beta chains from one sample sequenced in a study of blood T cell repertoires in COVID-19. TCRdb's copy holds only in-frame clones and misses some; the assay was immunoSEQ multiplex PCR. This sample has roughly 200,000 clones, with about nine tenths found just once. The source material was PBMCs or T cells enriched from blood (not recorded which). The receptors originated from a woman in her 30s with acute COVID-19.

The V gene is TRBV28, the J gene TRBJ1-5, with TRBD1 matching 8 bases. The CDR3 contains 19 residues. With 6 bases clipped from V and 1 base from J, the junction kept 17 bases outside the gene matches. Germline V gene data show CDR1 as MDHEN and CDR2 as SYDVKM. As DNA, the CDR3 is TGTGCCAGCAGCCGACTTACCGGGACAGGCGCCCGGAGCAATCAGCCCCAGCATTTT. Its translation: CASSRLTGTGARSNQPQHF.

V gene TRBV5-6 combines with J gene TRBJ2-5; 7 bases fit TRBD1. Germline loops: CDR1 SGHDT, CDR2 YYEEEE. V lost 2 bases, J lost 4 bases, and 5 bases stayed unmatched. The CDR3 spans 14 residues. In DNA form, the CDR3 reads TGTGCCAGCAGCTTTTTACAGGGGAGAGAGACCCAGTACTTC. Its protein is CASSFLQGRETQYF. The entire variable domain, with the rest obtained from reference TRBV5-6 and TRBJ2-5, is as follows: DAGVTQSPTHLIKTRGQQVTLRCSPKSGHDTVSWYQQALGQGPQFIFQYYEEEERQRGNFPDRFSGHQFPNYSSELNVNALLLGDSALYLCASSFLQGRETQYFGPGTRLLVL.

This chain connects TRBV5-1 to TRBJ1-1, with unresolved D. This CDR3 is 16 amino acids long. With 4 bases removed from V and 0 bases from J, the gap between germline ends came to 16 bases. Per germline, CDR1 SGHRS and CDR2 YFSETQ. The chain's CDR3 is CASSPAGQIMNTEAFF. The CDR3 coding sequence is TGCGCCAGCAGCCCTGCTGGGCAGATCATGAACACTGAAGCTTTCTTT. The full variable domain, in which reference TRBV5-1 and TRBJ1-1 provide the parts outside the CDR3, is KAGVTQTPRYLIKTRGQQVTLSCSPISGHRSVSWYQQTPGQGLQFLFEYFSETQRNKGNFPGRFSGRQFSNSRSEMNVSTLELGDSALYLCASSPAGQIMNTEAFFGQGTRLTVV.

The chain couples TRBV29-1 to TRBJ1-1; no firm D call. The CDR3 totals 10 residues. V was clipped by 7 bases and J by 3 bases, with 6 bases between them. The germline gives CDR1 SQVTM, CDR2 ANQGSEA. The CDR3 nucleotides are TGCAGCGGGAGAGACACTGAAGCTTTCTTT. Amino acid sequence: CSGRDTEAFF.

The gene calls are TRBV6-5 and TRBJ1-1; D is perhaps TRBD1 (5 bases). The V gene's germline CDR1 is MNHEY and CDR2 SVGAGI. With 2 bases removed from V and 9 bases from J, the gap between germline ends came to 10 bases. CDR3 length equals 12 residues. The CDR3 bases are TGTGCCAGCAGTTACCGCGGGGGTCAAGCTTTCTTT. It encodes CASSYRGGQAFF.

The rearrangement uses TRBV4-3 and TRBJ2-1; no clear D gene. CDR1 and CDR2 from the germline V gene are LGHNA and YSLEER. The CDR3 is 13 residues long. Trimming took 4 bases from V and 2 from J, leaving 6 bases between them. This CDR3 reads CASSLETYNEQFF. The CDR3 region has the DNA TGCGCCAGCAGCCTGGAGACCTACAATGAGCAGTTCTTC.

The gene calls are TRBV10-3 and TRBJ1-1; 8 nucleotides align to TRBD1. This CDR3 spans 16 amino acids. Trimming removed 2 bases from V and 0 bases from J; junction bases left unmatched: 5. CDR1 and CDR2 from the germline V gene are ENHRY and SYGVKD. CDR3 DNA: TGTGCCATCAGTGAGGGCGGACAGGGAATGAACACTGAAGCTTTCTTT. Translation: CAISEGGQGMNTEAFF.

This clone has a single count. The rearrangement joins TRBV9 to TRBJ1-1; D remains unclear. The CDR3 sequence is 13 residues long. Germline assignment: CDR1 SGDLS and CDR2 YYNGEE. V was cut by 3 bases and J by 1 base, with 7 bases left in between. In DNA form, the CDR3 reads TGTGCCAGCAGCGCTTCACAGAACACTGAAGCTTTCTTT. This sequence encodes CASSASQNTEAFF.

This chain links TRBV28 with TRBJ2-1; D perhaps matches TRBD2 (6 bases). With 3 bases removed from V and 4 bases from J, the gap between germline ends came to 19 bases. The CDR3 length is 17 residues. Germline V CDR1 and CDR2: MDHEN, SYDVKM. CDR3 in DNA: TGTGCCAGCAGTTTTACGGGGGTGCGCCAGGTATACAATGAGCAGTTCTTC. It translates to CASSFTGVRQVYNEQFF.

This clone was seen just once. The CDR3 region is CASRGTANYGYTF. For the CDR3, the DNA is TGTGCCAGCAGAGGGACAGCTAACTATGGCTACACCTTC. The V call is TRBV2, the J call TRBJ1-2, with 7 bases fitting TRBD1. Germline values: CDR1 SNHLY, CDR2 FYNNEI. The CDR3 totals 13 residues. After removal of 6 bases from V and 0 bases from J, the junction contained 1 base not matched to a gene.

This chain links TRBV6-1 with TRBJ2-7; D possibly corresponds to TRBD2 (6 bases). The V end was cut by 3 bases, the J end by 3 bases, with 15 bases between. The CDR3 is made up of 15 amino acids. Germline CDR1 is MNHNS and CDR2 is SASEGT. For the CDR3, the DNA is TGTGCCAGCAGTGACCCCTGGGCGGGGCGCTACGAGCAGTACTTC. This encodes CASSDPWAGRYEQYF.

V gene TRBV24-1 combines with J gene TRBJ2-7; tentative D call: TRBD1 (6 bases). This CDR3 is 11 amino acids long. Trimming cost V 12 bases and J 1 base, with 9 bases left between them. CDR1 KGHDR and CDR2 SFDVKD come from the germline V gene. CDR3 nucleotides: TGTGCCGCCGGGACATCCTACGAGCAGTACTTC. It specifies CAAGTSYEQYF.

This clone turned up a few times. The V call is TRBV7-9, the J call TRBJ2-7, with D possibly matching TRBD1 (5 bases). Germline CDR1 reads SEHNR; CDR2 reads FQNEAQ (reference sequence). The CDR3 runs 12 residues. V lost 2 bases to trimming and J lost 5 bases, with 7 bases between them. The CDR3 DNA reads TGTGCCAGCAGCTTACAGGGAAACGAGCAGTACTTC. Its translation: CASSLQGNEQYF.

J is TRBJ2-3 and V is TRBV10-3; 12 bases map to TRBD2. V trimming: 6 bases; J trimming: 2 bases; junction bases outside the gene matches: 6. Germline V gene data show CDR1 as ENHRY and CDR2 as SYGVKD. The CDR3 consists of 16 residues. The CDR3 sequence is CAIRPSSGGDTDTQYF. Here the CDR3 DNA reads TGTGCCATCAGACCCTCTAGCGGGGGGGACACAGATACGCAGTATTTT.

This sequence joins TRBV9 and TRBJ2-2, with D perhaps matching TRBD2 (5 bases). The CDR3 covers 17 residues. From germline, CDR1 is SGDLS and CDR2 YYNGEE. V lost 0 bases and J 2 bases, leaving 14 bases between the germline ends. The CDR3 reads CASSVERGRINTGELFF. CDR3 sequence (DNA): TGTGCCAGCAGCGTAGAACGGGGTAGGATTAACACCGGGGAGCTGTTTTTT.

V gene TRBV7-9 combines with J gene TRBJ1-5; TRBD1 matches 7 bases. Germline V CDR1 and CDR2: SEHNR, FQNEAQ (reference sequence). CDR3 length equals 18 residues. V lost 4 bases and J lost 6; bases outside the gene matches: 18. CDR3 in amino acids: CASSYYLRTGMGSQPQHF. CDR3 sequence (DNA): TGTGCCAGCAGCTACTACCTTCGGACAGGCATGGGGAGTCAGCCCCAGCATTTT.

The genes are TRBV2 and TRBJ2-7, with D maybe TRBD1 (6 bases). V lost 7 bases and J 5 bases, leaving 21 bases between the germline ends. There are 15 residues in the CDR3. The germline CDR1 and CDR2 sequences are SNHLY and FYNNEI. DNA of the CDR3: TGTGCCAGCAACGCCGTCCCGATCCAGGGGAACGAGCAGTACTTC. Protein: CASNAVPIQGNEQYF.

In its sample, this clone was seen once. This chain uses TRBV7-9 with TRBJ1-2, with D perhaps TRBD1 (6 bases). CDR1 and CDR2 (germline): SEHNR, FQNEAQ (reference sequence). CDR3 size: 12 residues. V was shortened by 1 base and J by 7 bases, with 7 bases between the two germline ends. The CDR3 region is CASSLEGGGYTF. CDR3 DNA sequence: TGTGCCAGCAGCTTAGAAGGGGGTGGCTACACCTTC.

The CDR3 reads CASSNPGTGYNEQFF. CDR3 coding DNA: TGTGCCAGCAGTAACCCCGGGACAGGTTACAATGAGCAGTTCTTC. The gene calls are TRBV7-9 and TRBJ2-1; 8 nucleotides agree with TRBD1. Unmatched junction bases numbered 8, after V lost 6 bases and J lost 4 bases. The germline V gene encodes CDR1 SEHNR and CDR2 FQNEAQ (reference sequence). The CDR3 has 15 residues.

This chain links TRBV30 with TRBJ1-6; TRBD1 matches 7 bases. This CDR3 comprises 16 residues. Germline assignment: CDR1 GTSNPN and CDR2 SVGIG (reference sequence). J gave up 7 bases and V 0 bases, and 9 bases lay outside the gene matches. The CDR3 DNA reads as TGTGCCTGGAGTGTACGAATGGACAGGCTAAATTCACCCCTCCACTTT. Protein sequence: CAWSVRMDRLNSPLHF.

CDR3: CASSASVAGQPQHF. The CDR3 nucleotides are TGCGCCAGCAGCGCATCCGTTGCGGGTCAGCCCCAGCATTTT. The chain uses TRBV5-1 and TRBJ1-5; D remains ambiguous. The CDR3 has 14 amino acids. Germline CDR1 and CDR2: SGHRS and YFSETQ. V was pared by 4 bases and J by 6 bases, with 14 bases between.

V and J are TRBV7-9 and TRBJ1-1, with TRBD1 matching over 7 bases. The J segment lost 8 bases and the V segment lost 0 bases, leaving 6 bases of the junction unmatched. Per the germline V gene, CDR1 is SEHNR and CDR2 is FQNEAQ (reference sequence). The CDR3 sequence is 14 residues long. CDR3 sequence: CASSLALRGGEAFF. The CDR3 nucleotides read TGTGCCAGCAGCTTAGCGCTCCGAGGGGGCGAAGCTTTCTTT.

J is TRBJ1-2 and V is TRBV27; TRBD1 agrees at 7 bases. CDR1 MNHEY and CDR2 SMNVEV come from the germline V gene (reference sequence). The CDR3 covers 15 residues. Trimming cost V 5 bases and J 2 bases; bases outside gene matches: 8. The CDR3 region has the DNA TGTGCCAGCAGTAGTCAGGGGGTTGAGAACTATGGCTACACCTTC. The encoded protein is CASSSQGVENYGYTF.

The chain couples TRBV27 to TRBJ2-3, with 13 bases aligning to TRBD2. Unmatched junction bases numbered 8, after V lost 5 bases and J lost 0 bases. CDR3 length: 18 amino acids. Germline V gene sequence: CDR1 MNHEY, CDR2 SMNVEV (reference sequence). The CDR3, as DNA: TGTGCCAGCAGTCCGCGGACTAGCGGGGGATGGAGCACAGATACGCAGTATTTT. Encoded protein: CASSPRTSGGWSTDTQYF.

This chain links TRBV3-1 (or the pseudogene TRBV3-2) with TRBJ2-5; no definite D call. CDR3 length: 15 residues. Trimming took 0 bases from V and 4 from J, leaving 12 bases between them. Germline CDR1 reads LGHDT; CDR2 reads YNNKEL (reference sequence). For the CDR3, the DNA is TGTGCCAGCAGCCAAGAGTTCCTAGTAGGAGAGACCCAGTACTTC. Translating it yields CASSQEFLVGETQYF.

To note about this clone: At one end the junction does not follow the germline gene, possibly because of a read error. J is TRBJ1-2 and V is TRBV5-4; D gene ambiguous. The germline V gene encodes CDR1 SGHNT and CDR2 YYREEE (reference sequence). The CDR3 has 16 residues. The CDR3 nucleotides are TGTGCCAGCAGCCCTATTTTTGAGGCCCCCCACTATGGCCACACCTTC. Translation gives CASSPIFEAPHYGHTF.

This rearrangement joins TRBV6-5 to TRBJ2-7; 9 bases line up with TRBD1. The CDR3 runs to 14 residues. Per germline, CDR1 MNHEY and CDR2 SVGAGI. V lost 5 bases, J lost 4 bases, and 6 bases stayed unmatched. CDR3 DNA sequence: TGTGCCAGCAGTCCCGGGACAGGGTATTACGAGCAGTACTTC. This sequence encodes CASSPGTGYYEQYF.

This clone was picked up one time. The chain employs TRBV25-1 and TRBJ1-6, with a possible D match to TRBD1 (6 bases). Trimming took off 3 bases at V and 6 bases at J, with 12 bases between the two ends. CDR3 size: 15 residues. CDR1 MGHDK and CDR2 SYGVNS come from the germline V gene. The CDR3 DNA reads TGTGCCAGCAGTGATAACAGGGCGAGTAATTCACCCCTCCACTTT. Translating gives CASSDNRASNSPLHF.

The DNA for the CDR3 is TGCAGCGTTGAGGGTGGACAGGGACTGACTAACTATGGCTACACCTTC. Translated, it gives CSVEGGQGLTNYGYTF. The rearrangement links TRBV29-1 to TRBJ1-2; 8 nucleotides match TRBD1. Per germline, CDR1 SQVTM and CDR2 ANQGSEA. This CDR3 contains 16 residues. The trim removed 3 bases at V and 0 bases at J, leaving 9 bases unmatched.

The genes are TRBV28 and TRBJ1-5; TRBD1 matches 9 bases. The V gene end was trimmed by 4 bases and the J gene end by 6 bases; junction bases not matched to a gene: 10. The germline V gene has CDR1 MDHEN and CDR2 SYDVKM. The CDR3 extends over 16 amino acids. Written as DNA, the CDR3 is TGTGCCAGCAGTTGGGGTTTGGACAGGGGAGGTCAGCCCCAGCATTTT. Its translation: CASSWGLDRGGQPQHF.